This TCR beta chain came from a study of T-cell reconstitution after alpha-beta-depleted transplantation in children. Many counts were recorded for this clonotype. The antigen remains unidentified. Overall study findings and caveats: It was reported that alpha-beta T cells came from several hundred expanded graft clones (about two months after transplant). Fresh T-cell production supplied most of the T-cell counts and diversity seen one year after transplant. Certain patients had high TCRbeta diversity at day 60, and it came from recipient T cells and thymic progenitors that survived.

Molecular barcoding with unique molecular identifiers was used for the TCRbeta library. TCRdb independently ran MiXCR on the PCR reads; one entry per CDR3 protein. The sample lists approximately 650,000 distinct CDR3 sequences; around 13% were seen once. The sequence came from a girl aged 2 to 10 with congenital amegakaryocytic thrombocytopenia, due to receive a stem cell transplant. The material was PBMCs, obtained before TCRalphabeta/CD19-depleted stem cell transplant.

This chain's CDR3 is CSVEFLAVPQETQYF. In DNA, the CDR3 is TGCAGCGTTGAATTTCTGGCCGTCCCCCAAGAGACCCAGTACTTC. This chain links TRBV29-1 with TRBJ2-5, with unresolved D. The CDR3 length is 15 residues. V was shortened by 2 bases and J by 1 base, with 14 bases between the two germline ends. Looked up from germline, CDR1 is SQVTM and CDR2 is ANQGSEA. The full variable domain, its missing parts supplied by reference TRBV29-1 and TRBJ2-5, is SAVISQKPSRDICQRGTSLTIQCQVDSQVTMMFWYRQQPGQSLTLIATANQGSEATYESGFVIDKFPISRPNLTFSTLTVSNMSPEDSSIYLCSVEFLAVPQETQYFGPGTRLLVL.